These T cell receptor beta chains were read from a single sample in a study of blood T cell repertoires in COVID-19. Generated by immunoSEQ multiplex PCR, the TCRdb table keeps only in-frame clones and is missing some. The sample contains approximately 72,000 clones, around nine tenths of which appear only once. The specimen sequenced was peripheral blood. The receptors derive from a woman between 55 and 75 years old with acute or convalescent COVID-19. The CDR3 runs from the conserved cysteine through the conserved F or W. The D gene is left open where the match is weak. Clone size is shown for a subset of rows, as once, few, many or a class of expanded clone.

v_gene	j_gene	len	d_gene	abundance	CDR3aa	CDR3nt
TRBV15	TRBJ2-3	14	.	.	CATSRGLSTDTQYF	TGTGCCACCAGCAGAGGCCTAAGCACAGATACGCAGTATTTT
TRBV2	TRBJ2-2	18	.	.	CASSDRRLEDDHTGELFF	TGTGCCAGCAGTGATCGGAGACTAGAGGACGATCACACCGGGGAGCTGTTTTTT
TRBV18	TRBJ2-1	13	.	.	CASSPGTYNEQFF	TGTGCCAGCTCACCTGGCACCTACAATGAGCAGTTCTTC
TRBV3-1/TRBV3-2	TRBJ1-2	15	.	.	CASSQEGRAALGYTF	TGTGCCAGCAGCCAAGAGGGGAGGGCAGCGCTGGGCTACACCTTC
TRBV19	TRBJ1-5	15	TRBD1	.	CASSTGQGEGQPQHF	TGTGCCAGTAGTACCGGACAGGGGGAAGGGCAGCCCCAGCATTTT
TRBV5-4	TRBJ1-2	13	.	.	CASSLTGRHGYTF	TGTGCCAGCAGCTTGACAGGCAGGCATGGCTACACCTTC
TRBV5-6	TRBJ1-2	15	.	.	CASSLKLIGGYGYTF	TGTGCCAGCAGCTTGAAATTAATCGGCGGGTATGGCTACACCTTC
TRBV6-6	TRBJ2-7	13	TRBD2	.	CASSAGGWYEQYF	TGTGCCAGCAGCGCCGGGGGGTGGTACGAGCAGTACTTC
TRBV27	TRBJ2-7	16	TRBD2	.	CASSPLTSGGFYEQYF	TGTGCCAGCAGTCCTTTGACTAGCGGGGGATTTTACGAGCAGTACTTC
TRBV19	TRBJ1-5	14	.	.	CATEARTLNQPQHF	TGTGCCACCGAGGCGAGGACTTTAAATCAGCCCCAGCATTTT
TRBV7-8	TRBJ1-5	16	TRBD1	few	CASSLEQGWSNQPQHF	TGTGCCAGCAGCTTGGAACAGGGGTGGTCAAATCAGCCCCAGCATTTT
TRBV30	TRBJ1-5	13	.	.	CAAQGGGNQPQHF	TGTGCTGCCCAAGGAGGGGGCAATCAGCCCCAGCATTTT
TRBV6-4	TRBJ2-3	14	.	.	CASSDSHSTDTQYF	TGTGCCAGCAGTGACTCACATAGCACAGATACGCAGTATTTT
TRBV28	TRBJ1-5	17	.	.	CASNTRVGQGSNQPQHF	TGTGCCAGCAACACTCGCGTCGGGCAGGGGAGCAATCAGCCCCAGCATTTT
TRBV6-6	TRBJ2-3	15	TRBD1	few	CASSPGQARADTQYF	TGTGCCAGCAGCCCAGGACAGGCAAGGGCAGATACGCAGTATTTT
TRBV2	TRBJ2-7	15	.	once	CASSAFVPLKAEQYF	TGTGCCAGCAGTGCCTTTGTCCCACTGAAAGCCGAGCAGTACTTC
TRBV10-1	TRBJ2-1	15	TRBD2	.	CASSSSGGSYNEQFF	TGCGCCAGCAGTTCCAGCGGGGGGTCCTACAATGAGCAGTTCTTC
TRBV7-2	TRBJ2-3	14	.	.	CASSLGVLAVSQYF	TGTGCCAGCAGCTTAGGGGTGCTAGCCGTGTCGCAGTATTTT
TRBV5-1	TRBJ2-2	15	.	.	CASSLKERYTGELFF	TGCGCCAGCAGCTTGAAAGAGCGGTACACCGGGGAGCTGTTTTTT
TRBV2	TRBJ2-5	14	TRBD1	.	CASSRTGGQETQYF	TGTGCCAGCAGTAGGACAGGGGGTCAAGAGACCCAGTACTTC
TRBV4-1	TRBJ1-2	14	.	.	CASSQDRILYGYTF	TGCGCCAGCAGCCAAGACAGGATCCTGTATGGCTACACCTTC
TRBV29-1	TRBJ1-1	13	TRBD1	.	CSVGEQGSTEAFF	TGCAGCGTTGGGGAACAGGGGAGCACTGAAGCTTTCTTT
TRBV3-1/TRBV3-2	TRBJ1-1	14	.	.	CASSLGQGEAEAFF	TGTGCCAGCAGCCTCGGACAAGGAGAGGCTGAAGCTTTCTTT
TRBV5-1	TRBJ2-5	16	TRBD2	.	CASSFSSGVVQETQYF	TGCGCCAGCAGCTTCTCTAGCGGAGTCGTCCAAGAGACCCAGTACTTC
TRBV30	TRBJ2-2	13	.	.	CAWSNRVAGELFF	TGTGCCTGGAGCAACAGGGTCGCCGGGGAGCTGTTTTTT
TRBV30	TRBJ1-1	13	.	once	CAWNSREDTEAFF	TGTGCCTGGAATTCCAGGGAGGACACTGAAGCTTTCTTT
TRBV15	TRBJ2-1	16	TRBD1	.	CATSKPGQGVYNEQFF	TGTGCCACCAGCAAACCGGGACAGGGGGTATACAATGAGCAGTTCTTC
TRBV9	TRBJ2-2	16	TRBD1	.	CASSVWTGANTGELFF	TGTGCCAGCAGCGTATGGACAGGCGCGAACACCGGGGAGCTGTTTTTT
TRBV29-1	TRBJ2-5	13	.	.	CSVRTNHERGQYF	TGCAGCGTCCGAACCAACCATGAAAGGGGCCAGTACTTC
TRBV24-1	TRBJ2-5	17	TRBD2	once	CATSARTSGGAKETQYF	TGTGCCACCAGTGCTCGGACTAGCGGGGGAGCAAAAGAGACCCAGTACTTC
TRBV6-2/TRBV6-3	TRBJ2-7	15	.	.	CASSYLAGDLDEQYF	TGTGCCAGCAGTTATCTGGCAGGGGATCTTGACGAGCAGTACTTC
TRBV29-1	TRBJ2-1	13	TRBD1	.	CSVVRTGGNEQFF	TGCAGCGTTGTACGGACAGGGGGGAATGAGCAGTTCTTC
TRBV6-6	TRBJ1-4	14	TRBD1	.	CASSYRDRAEKLFF	TGTGCCAGCAGTTACCGGGACAGGGCTGAAAAACTGTTTTTT
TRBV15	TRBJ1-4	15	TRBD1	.	CATSRSGGTNEKLFF	TGTGCCACCAGCAGATCAGGGGGGACTAATGAAAAACTGTTTTTT
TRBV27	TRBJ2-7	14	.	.	CASSLKLSNYEQYF	TGTGCCAGCAGTTTGAAACTATCCAACTACGAGCAGTACTTC
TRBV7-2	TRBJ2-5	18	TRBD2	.	CASSLEAGGTLSKETQYF	TGTGCCAGCAGCTTAGAAGCGGGGGGTACTTTGTCAAAAGAGACCCAGTACTTC
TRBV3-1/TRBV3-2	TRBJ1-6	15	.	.	CASSQEASENSPLHF	TGTGCCAGCAGCCAAGAGGCGTCGGAGAATTCACCCCTCCACTTT
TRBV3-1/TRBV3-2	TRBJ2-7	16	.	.	CASSQDVGAIFYEQYF	TGTGCCAGCAGCCAAGATGTGGGGGCAATCTTTTACGAGCAGTACTTC
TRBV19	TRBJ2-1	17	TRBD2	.	CATQGTSGGLGGNEQFF	TGTGCCACCCAAGGGACTAGCGGGGGGTTAGGGGGCAATGAGCAGTTCTTC
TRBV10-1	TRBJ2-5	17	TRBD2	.	CASSGGTSGLGQETQYF	TGCGCCAGCAGTGGGGGGACTAGCGGGCTGGGGCAAGAGACCCAGTACTTC
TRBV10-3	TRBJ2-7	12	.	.	CAISEQLYEQYF	TGTGCCATCAGTGAGCAACTTTACGAGCAGTACTTC
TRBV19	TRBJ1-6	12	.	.	CASSSRGYTLHF	TGTGCCAGTAGTAGCCGGGGGTATACCCTCCACTTT
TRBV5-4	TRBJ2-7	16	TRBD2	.	CASSLSLAADSYEQYF	TGTGCCAGCAGCTTATCCCTAGCGGCCGACTCCTACGAGCAGTACTTC
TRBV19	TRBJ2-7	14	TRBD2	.	CASSPGGGVNEQYF	TGTGCCAGTAGTCCCGGCGGGGGAGTAAACGAGCAGTACTTC
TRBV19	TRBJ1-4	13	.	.	CASTAGQNEKLFF	TGTGCCAGCACGGCAGGGCAAAATGAAAAACTGTTTTTT
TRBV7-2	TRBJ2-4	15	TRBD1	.	CASSLQSNRGYIQYF	TGTGCCAGCAGCTTACAGTCCAACAGGGGTTACATTCAGTACTTC
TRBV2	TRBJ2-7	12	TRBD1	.	CASSVGDRPTSF	TGTGCCAGCAGTGTTGGGGACAGGCCGACGAGCTTC
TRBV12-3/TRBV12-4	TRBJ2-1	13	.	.	CASSPGGYNEQFF	TGTGCCAGCAGTCCCGGGGGATACAATGAGCAGTTCTTC